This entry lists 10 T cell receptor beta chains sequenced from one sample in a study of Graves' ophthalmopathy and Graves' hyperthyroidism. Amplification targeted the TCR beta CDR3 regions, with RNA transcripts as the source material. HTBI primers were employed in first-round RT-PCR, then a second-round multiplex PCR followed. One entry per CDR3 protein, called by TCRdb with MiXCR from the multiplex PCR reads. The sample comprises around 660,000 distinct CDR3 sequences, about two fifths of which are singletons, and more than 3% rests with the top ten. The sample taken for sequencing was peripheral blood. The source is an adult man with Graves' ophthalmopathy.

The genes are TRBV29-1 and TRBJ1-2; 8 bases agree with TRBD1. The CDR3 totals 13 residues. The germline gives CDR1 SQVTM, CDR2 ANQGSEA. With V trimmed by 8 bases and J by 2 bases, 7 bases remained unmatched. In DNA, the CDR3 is TGCAGCAGCAGCAGGACAGGGAACTATGGCTACACCTTC. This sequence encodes CSSSRTGNYGYTF.

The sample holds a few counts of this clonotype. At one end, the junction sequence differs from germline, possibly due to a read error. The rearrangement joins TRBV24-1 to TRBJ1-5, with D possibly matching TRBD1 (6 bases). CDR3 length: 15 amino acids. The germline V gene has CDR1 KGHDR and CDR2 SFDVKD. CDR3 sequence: CASSSRGYSNQPQHF. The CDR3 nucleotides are TGTGCCAGCAGTTCTAGGGGGTATAGCAATCAGCCCCAGCATTTT.

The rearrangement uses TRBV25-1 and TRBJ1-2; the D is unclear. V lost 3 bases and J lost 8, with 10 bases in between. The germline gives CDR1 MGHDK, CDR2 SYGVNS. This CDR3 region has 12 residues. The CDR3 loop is CASSESRRGYTF. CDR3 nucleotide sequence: TGTGCCAGCAGTGAGTCCAGGCGGGGCTACACCTTC.

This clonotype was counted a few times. CDR3 coding DNA: TGTGCCCCAGGGGATGAAAAACTGTTTTTT. This translates into CAPGDEKLFF. The V call is TRBV27, the J call TRBJ1-4, with a tentative D call TRBD1 (6 bases). The CDR3 has 10 residues. Germline CDR1 and CDR2: MNHEY and SMNVEV (reference sequence). The V gene lost 11 bases and the J gene lost 6 bases, with 7 bases spanning the gap.

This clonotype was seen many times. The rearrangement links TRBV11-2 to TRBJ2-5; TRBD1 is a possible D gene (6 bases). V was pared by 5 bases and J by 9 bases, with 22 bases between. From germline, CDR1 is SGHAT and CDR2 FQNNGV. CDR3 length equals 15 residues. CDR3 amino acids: CASSARSATGWAQYF. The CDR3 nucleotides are TGTGCCAGCAGCGCCCGATCAGCGACAGGATGGGCCCAGTACTTC.

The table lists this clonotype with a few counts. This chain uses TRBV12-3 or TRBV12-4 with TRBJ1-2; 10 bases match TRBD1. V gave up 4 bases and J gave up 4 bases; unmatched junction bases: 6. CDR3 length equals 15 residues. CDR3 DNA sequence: TGTGCCAGCAGTTCTGGCAGACAGGGGGCCTATGGCTACACCTTC. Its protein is CASSSGRQGAYGYTF.

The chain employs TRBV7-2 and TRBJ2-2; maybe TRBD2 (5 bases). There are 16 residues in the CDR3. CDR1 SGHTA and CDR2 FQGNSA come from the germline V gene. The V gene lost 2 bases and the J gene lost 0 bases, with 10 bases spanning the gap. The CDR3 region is CASSLLAGANTGELFF. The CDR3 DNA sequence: TGTGCCAGCAGCTTATTGGCCGGGGCGAACACCGGGGAGCTGTTTTTT.

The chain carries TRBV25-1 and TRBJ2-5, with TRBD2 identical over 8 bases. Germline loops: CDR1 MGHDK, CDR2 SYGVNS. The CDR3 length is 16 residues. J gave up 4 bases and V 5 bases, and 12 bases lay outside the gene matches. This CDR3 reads CASSLLTGGPRETQYF. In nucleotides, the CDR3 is TGTGCCAGCAGTCTCTTAACGGGAGGGCCCAGAGAGACCCAGTACTTC.

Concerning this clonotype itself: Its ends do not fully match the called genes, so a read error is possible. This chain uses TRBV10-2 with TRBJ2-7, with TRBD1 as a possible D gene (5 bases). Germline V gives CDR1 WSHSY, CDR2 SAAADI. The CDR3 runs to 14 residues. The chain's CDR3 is CASSYSIQGSEQYF. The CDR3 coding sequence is TGTGCCAGCAGTTACTCGATCCAGGGCTCCGAGCAGTACTTC.

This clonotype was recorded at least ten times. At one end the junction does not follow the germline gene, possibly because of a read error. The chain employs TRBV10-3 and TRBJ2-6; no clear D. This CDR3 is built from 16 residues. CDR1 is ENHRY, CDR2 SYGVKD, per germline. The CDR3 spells CASSYPQLSGANVLTF. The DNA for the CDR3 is TGTGCCAGCAGTTACCCCCAGCTCTCTGGGGCCAACGTCCTGACTTTC.